This TCR beta chain was recovered during a study of identifying expanded T cells in peripheral blood. Collection occurred without any documented infections or immune events in donors. Notes on this clone: The target antigen is unknown.

Sequenced by immunoSEQ multiplex PCR; TCRdb stores in-frame clones only, minus some. The top ten clones hold around 2.7% of a sample with about 85,000 clones, approximately 89% of them seen once. Overall study findings and caveats: Across healthy donors, higher total template counts meant significantly greater approximately 2-week count variance.

This TCR came from a person aged 18 to 70 in good health. The sample consisted of blood.

The CDR3 sequence is CARSSRVFEQYF. CDR3 in DNA: TGTGCCAGAAGCAGCAGGGTGTTCGAGCAGTACTTC. The chain couples TRBV5-3 to TRBJ2-7; D is possibly TRBD1 (5 bases). TRBV5-3 qualifies as an ORF whose function is uncertain. The V end was cut by 4 bases, the J end by 6 bases, with 11 bases between. This CDR3 contains 12 residues.